This TCR beta chain was captured by sequencing in a study of control samples from healthy donors and cancer patients. Assay used: immunoSEQ multiplex PCR; TCRdb lists only in-frame clones, some missing. The sample lists 120,000 to 150,000 clones; about nine tenths were seen once. Deletions cut 1 base from V and 3 bases from J, with 15 bases between. Germline assignment: CDR1 SGHTA and CDR2 FQGTGA. This CDR3 has 16 residues. The chain couples TRBV7-3 to TRBJ1-1; D is possibly TRBD1 (5 bases). The clonotype originates from a man in his thirties or forties in good health. The material sequenced was blood. The CDR3 is CASSLRPQDRDTEAFF. The CDR3 DNA reads TGTGCCAGCAGCTTAAGGCCACAGGATCGGGACACTGAAGCTTTCTTT.